This T cell receptor beta chain was documented in a study of CD8+ T cells in alopecia areata. About the study: A regimen of oral tofacitinib, 5 to 10 mg twice daily, was given to treated patients. Severity scores in treated patients reflected the percentage of scalp affected.

Treatment in this sample: oral pan-JAK inhibitor, 5-10 mg twice daily. It was from alopecia areata patients that lesional scalp punch biopsies and peripheral blood were collected. General study findings and limits: Mice gave a clearer picture of TCR sharing than patients did, possibly for HLA-related reasons.

Following extraction, RNA underwent reverse transcription to cDNA, which served as the sequencing template. Measured with immunoSEQ multiplex PCR; TCRdb has only the in-frame clones, and not every one. The sample records fewer than 350,000 clones, about three fifths being singletons. Concerning this clone: Its antigen remains unknown.

The CDR3 covers 12 residues. Germline V gene sequence: CDR1 MDHEN, CDR2 SYDVKM. V lost 3 bases, J lost 14 bases, and 14 bases lay in between. This sequence was found in a human donor with alopecia areata. The gene calls are TRBV28 and TRBJ2-4; perhaps TRBD2 as D (6 bases). The sequencing used CD4+ T cells sorted from blood, collected at week 24, from a patient treated with tofacitinib. The CDR3: CASSLVVGGEYF. As DNA, the CDR3 is TGTGCCAGCAGTTTGGTTGTCGGGGGAGAGTACTTC.